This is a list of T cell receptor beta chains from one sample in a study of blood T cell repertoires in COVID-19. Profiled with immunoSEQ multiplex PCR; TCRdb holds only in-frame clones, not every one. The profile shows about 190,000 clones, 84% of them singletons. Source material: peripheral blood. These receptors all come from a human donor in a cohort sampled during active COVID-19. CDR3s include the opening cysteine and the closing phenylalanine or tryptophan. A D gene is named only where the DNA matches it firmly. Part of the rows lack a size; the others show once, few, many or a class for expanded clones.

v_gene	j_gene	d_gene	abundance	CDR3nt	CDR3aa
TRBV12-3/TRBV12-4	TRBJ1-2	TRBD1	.	TGTGCCAGCAGTTTGACAGGGAACTATGGCTACACCTTC	CASSLTGNYGYTF
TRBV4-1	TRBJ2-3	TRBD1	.	TGCGCCAGCAGCCAAGTAGGAACAGGGGCAGGCACAGATACGCAGTATTTT	CASSQVGTGAGTDTQYF
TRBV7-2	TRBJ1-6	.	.	TGTGCCAGCAGCTCCTTGTTTACAGGGCGGGATTCACCCCTCCACTTT	CASSSLFTGRDSPLHF
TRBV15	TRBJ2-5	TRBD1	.	TGTGCCACCAGCTTTGGGACAGCCAAAGAGACCCAGTACTTC	CATSFGTAKETQYF
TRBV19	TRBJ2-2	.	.	TGTGCCAGTAGTTCACAGGGAGGGTGGACCGGGGAGCTGTTTTTT	CASSSQGGWTGELFF
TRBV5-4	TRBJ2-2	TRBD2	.	TGTGCCAGCAGCCATATGTGGCGGGAGCAGGACGGGGAGCTGTTTTTT	CASSHMWREQDGELFF
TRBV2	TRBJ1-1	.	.	TGTGCCAGCAGGGGACAAATGAACACTGAAGCTTTCTTT	CASRGQMNTEAFF
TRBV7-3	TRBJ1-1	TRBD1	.	TGTGCCAGCAGCGTTACAGGGGGTGAGACTGAAGCTTTCTTT	CASSVTGGETEAFF
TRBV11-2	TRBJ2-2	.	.	TGTGCCAGCAGCGTGGTGGGAGCCGCCGCCGGGGAGCTGTTTTTT	CASSVVGAAAGELFF
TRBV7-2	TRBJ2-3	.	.	TGTGCCAGCAGCTTGTTTTCGGGGTCCGCAGATACGCAGTATTTT	CASSLFSGSADTQYF
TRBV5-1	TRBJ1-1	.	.	TGCGCCAGCAGCTTGGTTTCCTGGAACACTGAAGCTTTCTTT	CASSLVSWNTEAFF
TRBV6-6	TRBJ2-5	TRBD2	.	TGTGCCAGCAACGGACTAGCGTTAGAGACCCAGTACTTC	CASNGLALETQYF
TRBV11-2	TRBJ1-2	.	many	TGTGCCAGCAGCCTACCAGGAACAAACTATGGCTACACCTTC	CASSLPGTNYGYTF
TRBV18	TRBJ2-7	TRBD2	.	TGTGCCAGCTCACTGTCCAGCGGGAGGAGGGAGCAGTACTTC	CASSLSSGRREQYF
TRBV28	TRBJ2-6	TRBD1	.	TGTGCCAGTCGAACAGGGGACAACGTCCTGACTTTC	CASRTGDNVLTF
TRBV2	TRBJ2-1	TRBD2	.	TGTGCCAGCGGGTGGGGGGGTTACAATGAGCAGTTCTTC	CASGWGGYNEQFF
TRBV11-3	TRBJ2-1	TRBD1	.	TGTGCCAGCAGCCGCGACAGGGGTAATGAGCAGTTCTTC	CASSRDRGNEQFF
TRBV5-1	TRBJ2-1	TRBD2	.	TGCGCCAGCAGCTTAGAGGGGAGGGAGGATGAGCAGTTCTTC	CASSLEGREDEQFF
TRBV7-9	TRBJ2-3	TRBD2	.	TGTGCCAGCAGCTTAAGTCGGGGGGGAGATACGCAGTATTTT	CASSLSRGGDTQYF
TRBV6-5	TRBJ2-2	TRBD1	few	TGTGCCAGCAGGCCCGGGACAGGGAGCACCGGGGAGCTGTTTTTT	CASRPGTGSTGELFF
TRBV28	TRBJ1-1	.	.	TGTGCCAGCAGTTTGAGGGTAGCTGAAGCTTTCTTT	CASSLRVAEAFF
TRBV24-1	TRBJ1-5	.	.	TGTGCCACCGGGTTCGGGAATCAGCCCCAGCATTTT	CATGFGNQPQHF
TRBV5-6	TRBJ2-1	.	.	TGTGCCAGCAGCGCTACAGCTGAGCAGTTCTTC	CASSATAEQFF
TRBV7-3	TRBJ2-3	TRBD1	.	TGTGCCAGCAGCTTAAGGACAGGGGGCTCAGATACGCAGTATTTT	CASSLRTGGSDTQYF
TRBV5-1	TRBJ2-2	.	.	TGCGCCAGCAGCTTCTCAGGGACTAACACCGGGGAGCTGTTTTTT	CASSFSGTNTGELFF